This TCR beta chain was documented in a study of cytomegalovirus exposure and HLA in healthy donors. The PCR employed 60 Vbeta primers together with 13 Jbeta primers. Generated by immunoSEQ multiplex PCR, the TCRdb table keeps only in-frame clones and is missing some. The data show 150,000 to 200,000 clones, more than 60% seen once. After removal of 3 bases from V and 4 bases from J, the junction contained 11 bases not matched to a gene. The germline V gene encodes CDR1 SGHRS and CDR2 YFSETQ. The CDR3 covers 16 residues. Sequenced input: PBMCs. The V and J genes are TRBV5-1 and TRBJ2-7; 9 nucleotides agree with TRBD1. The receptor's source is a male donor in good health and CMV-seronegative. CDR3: CASSSKEQGAGYEQYF. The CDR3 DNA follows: TGCGCCAGCAGCTCGAAGGAACAGGGGGCGGGGTACGAGCAGTACTTC. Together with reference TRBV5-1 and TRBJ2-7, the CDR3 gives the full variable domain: KAGVTQTPRYLIKTRGQQVTLSCSPISGHRSVSWYQQTPGQGLQFLFEYFSETQRNKGNFPGRFSGRQFSNSRSEMNVSTLELGDSALYLCASSSKEQGAGYEQYFGPGTRLTVT.